Each of the 14 T cell receptor beta chains below was sequenced from the same sample in a study of T cell responses to AZD1222 COVID-19 vaccine. Produced via immunoSEQ multiplex PCR; TCRdb's table is partial and in-frame only. Of tens of thousands of clones in the sample, around 88% were seen once. The sequenced sample was peripheral blood, obtained 28 days after the second AZD1222 dose. All receptors derive from an adult who received the AZD1222 COVID-19 vaccine.

This clone has a single count. The CDR3 loop is CASVQGLQETQYF. CDR3 DNA: TGTGCCAGCGTCCAGGGCCTCCAAGAGACCCAGTACTTC. This chain uses TRBV7-2 with TRBJ2-5, with D possibly matching TRBD1 (5 bases). This CDR3 is built from 13 residues. Between the trimmed V and J ends, which lost 8 bases and 1 base, there was a span of 11 bases. The germline V gene has CDR1 SGHTA and CDR2 FQGNSA.

The chain carries TRBV6-6 and TRBJ2-3; the D is unclear. The CDR3 is made up of 15 amino acids. CDR1 and CDR2 from the germline V gene are MNHNY and SVGAGI (reference sequence). V lost 6 bases, J lost 7 bases, and 20 bases lay in between. CDR3 loop: CASSNFLGTKNTQYF. CDR3 bases: TGTGCCAGCAGCAACTTTCTCGGTACCAAAAATACGCAGTATTTT.

The chain carries TRBV12-3 or TRBV12-4 and TRBJ2-4; D is unresolved. This CDR3 is 11 amino acids long. The V end lost 5 bases, the J end lost 5 bases, and 4 bases lay between the germline ends. CDR3 in amino acids: CASSRENIQYF. DNA of the CDR3: TGTGCCAGCAGTAGGGAAAACATTCAGTACTTC.

The rearrangement joins TRBV2 to TRBJ2-1, with D perhaps matching TRBD2 (6 bases). CDR3 length: 15 amino acids. Germline V lookup: CDR1 SNHLY, CDR2 FYNNEI. Trimming took 2 bases from V and 10 from J, leaving 18 bases between them. The CDR3 protein is CASSELGTQPPEQFF. As DNA, the CDR3 is TGTGCCAGCAGTGAATTGGGGACTCAACCACCCGAGCAGTTCTTC.

The chain combines TRBV6-2 or TRBV6-3 with TRBJ2-3; D gene unclear. The V gene lost 0 bases and the J gene lost 7 bases, with 11 bases spanning the gap. CDR3 length: 14 amino acids. Germline assignment: CDR1 MNHEY and CDR2 SVGEGT. As DNA, the CDR3 is TGTGCCAGCAGTTACTCCAGCCTCCCGAATACGCAGTATTTT. Protein sequence: CASSYSSLPNTQYF.

This clone has just a few counts. V is TRBV7-2 and J is TRBJ1-4; tentative D call: TRBD1 (6 bases). In germline, CDR1 is SGHTA, CDR2 FQGNSA. V was pared by 6 bases and J by 5 bases, with 10 bases between. CDR3 length: 13 residues. For the CDR3, the DNA is TGTGCCAGCAGACCGAGGGGGAATGAAAAACTGTTTTTT. It encodes CASRPRGNEKLFF. Full variable domain (rest looked up from reference TRBV7-2 and TRBJ1-4): GAGVSQSPSNKVTEKGKDVELRCDPISGHTALYWYRQSLGQGLEFLIYFQGNSAPDKSGLPSDRFSAERTGGSVSTLTIQRTQQEDSAVYLCASRPRGNEKLFFGSGTQLSVL.

J is TRBJ2-2 and V is TRBV2; 7 bases agree with TRBD1. Germline CDR1 is SNHLY and CDR2 is FYNNEI. This CDR3 region has 13 residues. J lost 4 bases, V lost 11 bases, and 7 bases had no gene match. CDR3 in amino acids: CAGETGFTGELFF. CDR3 DNA sequence: TGTGCCGGAGAGACAGGGTTCACCGGGGAGCTGTTTTTT.

This chain's CDR3 is CASSQDGSMNTGELFF. In DNA form, the CDR3 reads TGTGCCAGCAGCCAAGACGGATCGATGAACACCGGGGAGCTGTTTTTT. The V gene is TRBV4-2, the J gene TRBJ2-2; no firm D call. The CDR3 spans 16 residues. Germline CDR1 LGHNA, CDR2 YNFKEQ. Trimming cost V 0 bases and J 1 base, with 9 bases left between them.

The V and J genes are TRBV5-5 and TRBJ2-2; D is uncertain. Germline V lookup: CDR1 SGHKS, CDR2 YYEKEE (reference sequence). CDR3 length: 12 residues. V shed 0 bases and J shed 7 bases, with 4 bases lying between them. CDR3 residues: CASSLGGGELFF. DNA for the CDR3: TGTGCCAGCAGCTTGGGGGGCGGGGAGCTGTTTTTT.

V and J are TRBV5-5 and TRBJ2-7, with D possibly matching TRBD1 (6 bases). Trimming shortened V by 1 base and J by 3 bases, and 23 bases separated the two germline ends. Germline V gene sequence: CDR1 SGHKS, CDR2 YYEKEE (reference sequence). The length of the CDR3 is 18 residues. The CDR3 nucleotides are TGTGCCAGCAGCTTGACCGGCGACAGGCTTCTAAAGGTCTACGAGCAGTACTTC. This gives the protein CASSLTGDRLLKVYEQYF.

This clone was seen a single time. The chain uses TRBV12-5 and TRBJ2-2; tentative D call: TRBD1 (6 bases). Germline V gene lookup returns CDR1 LGHNT and CDR2 FRNRAP. The CDR3 has 16 residues. V shed 3 bases and J shed 3 bases, with 14 bases lying between them. The CDR3 coding sequence is TGTGCTAGTGGTTTCACAGGGATGGAGGACACCGGGGAGCTGTTTTTT. Amino acid sequence: CASGFTGMEDTGELFF.

The chain is built from TRBV6-5 and TRBJ2-7; D gene ambiguous. This CDR3 spans 13 amino acids. Trimming took 2 bases from V and 2 from J, leaving 7 bases between them. Germline-derived CDR1 and CDR2 are MNHEY and SVGAGI. DNA for the CDR3: TGTGCCAGCAGTTACGGCGGTCCCTACGAGCAGTACTTC. This gives the protein CASSYGGPYEQYF.

The chain is built from TRBV5-1 and TRBJ2-3; TRBD2 matches at 12 bases. The CDR3 contains 16 residues. Trimming at V came to 2 bases and at J to 6 bases, leaving 7 bases not matched to a gene. Looked up from germline, CDR1 is SGHRS and CDR2 is YFSETQ. The CDR3: CASSFLTSGSMDTQYF. CDR3 sequence (DNA): TGCGCCAGCAGCTTCCTGACTAGCGGGAGTATGGATACGCAGTATTTT.

The gene calls are TRBV20-1 and TRBJ2-1, with D perhaps TRBD1 (5 bases). There are 12 residues in the CDR3. CDR1 DFQATT and CDR2 SNEGSKA come from the germline V gene (reference sequence). Trimming took 3 bases from V and 9 from J, leaving 12 bases between them. CDR3 DNA sequence: TGCAGTGCTAGTGTACAGGTGGGTGAGCAGTTCTTC. It yields the protein CSASVQVGEQFF.